These T cell receptor beta chains were read from a single sample in a study of cytomegalovirus exposure and HLA in healthy donors. Profiled with immunoSEQ multiplex PCR; TCRdb holds only in-frame clones, not every one. The sample carries 200,000 to 300,000 clones, about 90% recorded once. Sequenced input: PBMCs. These receptors were taken from a man between 18 and 29 years old in good health and CMV-seropositive. CDR3s include the opening cysteine and the closing phenylalanine or tryptophan. The order of the fields is J gene, D gene, clone size, V gene, CDR3 protein, CDR3 DNA. The D gene is left open where the match is weak. Rows may omit the clone size; those that give it use once, few, many or a size class.

>TRBJ2-1|TRBD1|NA|TRBV9
CASSPGQGEQFF
TGTGCCAGCAGCCCCGGACAGGGTGAGCAGTTCTTC
>TRBJ1-2|TRBD1|NA|TRBV4-1
CASSQGQGLNYGYTF
TGCGCCAGCAGCCAAGGACAGGGTTTGAACTATGGCTACACCTTC
>TRBJ2-7|TRBD1|once|TRBV5-1
CASSSTGTAPYEQYF
TGCGCCAGCAGCAGTACCGGGACAGCCCCCTACGAGCAGTACTTC
>TRBJ2-1|NA|NA|TRBV10-3
CAISPGNEQFF
TGTGCCATCAGCCCTGGCAATGAGCAGTTCTTC
>TRBJ2-7|TRBD1|NA|TRBV4-3
CASSPQKGASYEQYF
TGCGCCAGCAGCCCTCAGAAGGGGGCTTCCTACGAGCAGTACTTC
>TRBJ2-1|TRBD2|NA|TRBV7-6
CASSFDLAASYNEQFF
TGTGCCAGCAGCTTTGATCTAGCGGCCTCCTACAATGAGCAGTTCTTC
>TRBJ1-5|NA|few|TRBV7-8
CASSRDSNQPQHF
TGTGCCAGCAGCAGAGATAGCAATCAGCCCCAGCATTTT
>TRBJ2-5|TRBD1|NA|TRBV5-4
CASSLAPRTGRETQYF
TGTGCCAGCAGCTTAGCCCCCCGGACAGGGAGGGAGACCCAGTACTTC
>TRBJ1-1|NA|NA|TRBV18
CASSPLQVETEAFF
TGTGCCAGCTCACCGTTACAGGTGGAGACTGAAGCTTTCTTT
>TRBJ2-3|NA|once|TRBV4-1
CASSQAAGHTDTQYF
TGCGCCAGCAGCCAAGCCGCGGGGCACACAGATACGCAGTATTTT
>TRBJ1-1|NA|NA|TRBV7-6
CASSLGGGLGTEAFF
TGTGCCAGCAGCTTAGGTGGGGGGCTTGGTACTGAAGCTTTCTTT
>TRBJ1-3|NA|NA|TRBV28
CASSLWGIGDFSGNTIYF
TGTGCCAGCAGTTTATGGGGGATAGGGGATTTCTCTGGAAACACCATATATTTT
>TRBJ2-3|TRBD1|NA|TRBV30
CAWSRGPDTQYF
TGTGCCTGGAGTAGGGGGCCAGATACGCAGTATTTT
>TRBJ1-5|NA|NA|TRBV2
CASSENGGNQPQHF
TGTGCCAGCAGTGAAAACGGGGGCAATCAGCCCCAGCATTTT
>TRBJ1-4|NA|once|TRBV5-1
CASSLGETGNEKLFF
TGCGCCAGCAGCTTGGGGGAAACTGGTAATGAAAAACTGTTTTTT
>TRBJ1-5|NA|NA|TRBV27
CASSPGTPSYQPQHF
TGTGCCAGCAGTCCCGGGACTCCTTCCTATCAGCCCCAGCATTTT
>TRBJ1-5|NA|NA|TRBV6-1
CASSEASWGVSNQPQHF
TGTGCCAGCAGTGAAGCGAGTTGGGGGGTGAGCAATCAGCCCCAGCATTTT
>TRBJ1-4|NA|NA|TRBV6-1
CASSDVPPATNEKLFF
TGTGCCAGCAGTGACGTCCCACCTGCAACTAATGAAAAACTGTTTTTT
>TRBJ2-5|TRBD2|NA|TRBV6-5
CASRGGSRYQETQYF
TGTGCCAGCAGGGGCGGGAGTAGGTACCAAGAGACCCAGTACTTC
>TRBJ2-1|TRBD2|NA|TRBV5-1
CASSSPSSGSTYNEQFF
TGCGCCAGCAGCTCCCCGAGCAGCGGGAGTACCTACAATGAGCAGTTCTTC
>TRBJ2-1|TRBD2|NA|TRBV27
CASSLRLAGGNEQFF
TGTGCCAGCAGTTTAAGGCTAGCGGGAGGGAATGAGCAGTTCTTC
>TRBJ2-1|NA|NA|TRBV28
CASRVRYNEQFF
TGTGCCAGCCGGGTTCGTTACAATGAGCAGTTCTTC
>TRBJ2-1|NA|once|TRBV6-6
CASSYVGKSSYNEQFF
TGTGCCAGCAGTTACGTGGGGAAGAGCTCCTACAATGAGCAGTTCTTC
>TRBJ1-2|TRBD1|once|TRBV27
CASSFSGTGSYGYTF
TGTGCCAGCAGTTTCTCCGGGACAGGGTCGTATGGCTACACCTTC
>TRBJ2-5|NA|NA|TRBV5-1
CASGLTETQYF
TGCGCCAGCGGACTCACAGAGACCCAGTACTTC
>TRBJ2-7|TRBD1|NA|TRBV4-3
CASSPGTGGNEQYF
TGCGCCAGCAGCCCTGGGACAGGGGGAAACGAGCAGTACTTC
>TRBJ2-5|TRBD1|NA|TRBV30
CAWSNHRQGGWETQYF
TGTGCCTGGAGTAACCACCGACAGGGGGGGTGGGAGACCCAGTACTTC